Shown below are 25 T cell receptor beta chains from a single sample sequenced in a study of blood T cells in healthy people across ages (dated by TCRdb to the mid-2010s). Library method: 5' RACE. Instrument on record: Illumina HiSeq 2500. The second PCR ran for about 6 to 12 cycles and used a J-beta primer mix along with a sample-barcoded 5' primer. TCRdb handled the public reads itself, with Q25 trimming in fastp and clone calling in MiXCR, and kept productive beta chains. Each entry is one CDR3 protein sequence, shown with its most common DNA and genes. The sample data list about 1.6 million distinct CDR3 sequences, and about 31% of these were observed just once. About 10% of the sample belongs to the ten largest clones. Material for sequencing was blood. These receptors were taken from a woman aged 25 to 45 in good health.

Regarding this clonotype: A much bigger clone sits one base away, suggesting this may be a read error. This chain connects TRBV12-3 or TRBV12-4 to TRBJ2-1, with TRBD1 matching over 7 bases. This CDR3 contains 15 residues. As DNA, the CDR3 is TGTGCCAGCAGCGGGACAGAGTCCTCCTACAATGGGCAGTTCTTC. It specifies CASSGTESSYNGQFF.

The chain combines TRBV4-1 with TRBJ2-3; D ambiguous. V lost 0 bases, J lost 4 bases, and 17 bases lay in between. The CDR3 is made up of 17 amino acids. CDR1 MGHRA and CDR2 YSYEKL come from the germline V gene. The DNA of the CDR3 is TGCGCCAGCAGCCAAGAAATCCCTTTGAGACCCGCAGATACGCAGTATTTT. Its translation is CASSQEIPLRPADTQYF.

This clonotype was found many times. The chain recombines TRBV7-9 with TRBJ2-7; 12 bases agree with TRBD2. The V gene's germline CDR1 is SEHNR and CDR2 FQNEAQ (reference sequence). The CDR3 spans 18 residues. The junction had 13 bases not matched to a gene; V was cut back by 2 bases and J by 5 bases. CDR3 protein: CASSLPTGLAGSPDEQYF. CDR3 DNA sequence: TGTGCCAGCAGCTTACCGACGGGACTAGCGGGCTCCCCTGACGAGCAGTACTTC.

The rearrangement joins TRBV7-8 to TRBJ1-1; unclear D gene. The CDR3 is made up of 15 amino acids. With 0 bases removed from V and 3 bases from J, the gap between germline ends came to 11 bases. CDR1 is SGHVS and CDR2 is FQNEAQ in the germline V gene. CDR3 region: CASSLAWRMDTEAFF. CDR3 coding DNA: TGTGCCAGCAGCTTAGCTTGGAGGATGGACACTGAAGCTTTCTTT.

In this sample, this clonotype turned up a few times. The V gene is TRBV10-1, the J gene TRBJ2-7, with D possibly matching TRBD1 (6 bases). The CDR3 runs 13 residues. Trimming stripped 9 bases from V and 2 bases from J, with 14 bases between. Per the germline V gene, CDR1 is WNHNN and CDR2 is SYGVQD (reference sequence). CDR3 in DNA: TGCGCCAGTCGCGTAGGGGGTCCCTACGAGCAGTACTTC. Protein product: CASRVGGPYEQYF.

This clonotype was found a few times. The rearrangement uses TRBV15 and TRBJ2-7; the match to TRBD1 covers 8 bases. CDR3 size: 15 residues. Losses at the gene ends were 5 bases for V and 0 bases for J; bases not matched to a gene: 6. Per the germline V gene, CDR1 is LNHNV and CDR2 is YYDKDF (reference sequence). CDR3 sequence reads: CATSRLQGGSYEQYF. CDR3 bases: TGTGCCACCAGCCGACTACAGGGGGGCTCCTACGAGCAGTACTTC.

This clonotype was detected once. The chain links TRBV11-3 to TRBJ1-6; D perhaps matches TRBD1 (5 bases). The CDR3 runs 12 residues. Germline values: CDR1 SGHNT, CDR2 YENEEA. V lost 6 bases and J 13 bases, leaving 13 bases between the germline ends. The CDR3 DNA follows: TGTGCCAGCAGTAATAGGGACGGGCCCCTCCACTTT. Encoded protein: CASSNRDGPLHF. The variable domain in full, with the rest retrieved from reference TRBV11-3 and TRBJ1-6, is EAGVVQSPRYKIIEKKQPVAFWCNPISGHNTLYWYLQNLGQGPELLIRYENEEAVDDSQLPKDRFSAERLKGVDSTLKIQPAELGDSAVYLCASSNRDGPLHFGNGTRLTVT.

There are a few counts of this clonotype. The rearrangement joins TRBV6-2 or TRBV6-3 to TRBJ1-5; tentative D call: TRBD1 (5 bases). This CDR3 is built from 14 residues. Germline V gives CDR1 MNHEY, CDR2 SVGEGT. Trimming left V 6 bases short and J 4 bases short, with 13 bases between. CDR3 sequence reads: CASRTGPENQPQHF. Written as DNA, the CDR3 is TGTGCCAGCAGGACGGGACCGGAGAATCAGCCCCAGCATTTT.

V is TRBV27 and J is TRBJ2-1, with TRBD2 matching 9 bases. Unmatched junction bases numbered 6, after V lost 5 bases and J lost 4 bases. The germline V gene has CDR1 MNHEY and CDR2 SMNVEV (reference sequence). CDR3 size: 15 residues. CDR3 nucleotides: TGTGCCAGCAGTGCCCTAGCGGGGATGTACAATGAGCAGTTCTTC. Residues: CASSALAGMYNEQFF.

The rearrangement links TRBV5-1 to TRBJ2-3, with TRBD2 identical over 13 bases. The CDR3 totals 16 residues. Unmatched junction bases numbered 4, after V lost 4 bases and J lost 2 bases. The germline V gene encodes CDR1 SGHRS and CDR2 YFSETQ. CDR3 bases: TGCGCCAGCAGCAAGGGACTAGCGGGGTTCACAGATACGCAGTATTTT. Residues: CASSKGLAGFTDTQYF.

The CDR3: CASSRISILYEQYF. The CDR3 nucleotides are TGTGCCAGCAGTCGGATCAGTATTCTCTACGAGCAGTACTTC. The chain uses TRBV6-5 and TRBJ2-7; unclear D gene. Germline V CDR1 and CDR2: MNHEY, SVGAGI. Trimming took 5 bases from V and 3 from J, leaving 14 bases between them. The length of the CDR3 is 14 residues.

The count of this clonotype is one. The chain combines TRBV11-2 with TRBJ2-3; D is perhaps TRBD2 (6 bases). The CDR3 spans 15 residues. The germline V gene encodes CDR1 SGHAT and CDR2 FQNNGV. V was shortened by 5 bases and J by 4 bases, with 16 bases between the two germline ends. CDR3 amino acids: CASSRGTAGPDTQYF. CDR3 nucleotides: TGTGCCAGCAGCCGGGGGACGGCGGGACCAGATACGCAGTATTTT.

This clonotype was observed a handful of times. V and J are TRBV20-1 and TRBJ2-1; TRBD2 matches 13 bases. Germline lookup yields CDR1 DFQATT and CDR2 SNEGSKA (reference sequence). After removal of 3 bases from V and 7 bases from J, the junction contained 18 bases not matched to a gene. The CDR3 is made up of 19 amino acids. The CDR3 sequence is CSASPTPGLAGWEWNEQFF. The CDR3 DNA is TGCAGTGCTAGCCCAACTCCGGGACTAGCGGGATGGGAGTGGAATGAGCAGTTCTTC.

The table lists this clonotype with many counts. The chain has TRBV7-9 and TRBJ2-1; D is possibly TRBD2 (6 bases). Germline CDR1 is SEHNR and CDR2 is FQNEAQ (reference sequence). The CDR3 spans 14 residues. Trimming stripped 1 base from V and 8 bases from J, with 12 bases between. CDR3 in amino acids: CASSLGRGVDEQFF. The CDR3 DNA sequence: TGTGCCAGCAGCTTAGGTCGCGGGGTGGATGAGCAGTTCTTC.

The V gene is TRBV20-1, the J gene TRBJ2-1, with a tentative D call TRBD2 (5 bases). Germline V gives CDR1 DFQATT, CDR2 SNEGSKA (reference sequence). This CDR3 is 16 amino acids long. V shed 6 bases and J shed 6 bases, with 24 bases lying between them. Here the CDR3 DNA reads TGCAGTGCCCCGGTGGGAGTACGAAGTTTAGGCAATGAGCAGTTCTTC. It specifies CSAPVGVRSLGNEQFF.

CDR3 bases: TGTGCCACCAGTGATTCCACAGGAAACTACAATGAGCAGTTCTTC. Amino acids: CATSDSTGNYNEQFF. The chain combines TRBV24-1 with TRBJ2-1, with a weak D call TRBD1 (5 bases). CDR1 KGHDR and CDR2 SFDVKD come from the germline V gene. V shed 2 bases and J shed 3 bases, with 10 bases lying between them. CDR3 length equals 15 residues.

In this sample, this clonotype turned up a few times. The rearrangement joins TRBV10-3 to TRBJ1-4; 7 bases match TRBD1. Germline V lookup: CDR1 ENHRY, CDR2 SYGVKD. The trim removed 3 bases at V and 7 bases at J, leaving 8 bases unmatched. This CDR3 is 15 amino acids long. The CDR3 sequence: CAISEKGAKGEKLFF. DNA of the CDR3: TGTGCCATCAGTGAAAAGGGGGCAAAGGGTGAAAAACTGTTTTTT.

CDR3 DNA: TGTGCCAGCTGGGGACGGGGCACTGGGACAACTAATGAAAAACTGTTTTTT. This gives the protein CASWGRGTGTTNEKLFF. The V and J genes are TRBV2 and TRBJ1-4; a weak D match, TRBD1 (5 bases). CDR3 length equals 17 residues. Trimming shortened V by 8 bases and J by 0 bases, and 19 bases separated the two germline ends. CDR1 and CDR2 from the germline V gene are SNHLY and FYNNEI.

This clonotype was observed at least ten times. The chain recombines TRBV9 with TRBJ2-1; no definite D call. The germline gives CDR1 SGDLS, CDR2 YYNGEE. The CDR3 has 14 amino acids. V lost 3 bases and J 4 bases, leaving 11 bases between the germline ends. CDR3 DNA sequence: TGTGCCAGCAGCGGGTCAGGTTCTTACAATGAGCAGTTCTTC. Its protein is CASSGSGSYNEQFF.

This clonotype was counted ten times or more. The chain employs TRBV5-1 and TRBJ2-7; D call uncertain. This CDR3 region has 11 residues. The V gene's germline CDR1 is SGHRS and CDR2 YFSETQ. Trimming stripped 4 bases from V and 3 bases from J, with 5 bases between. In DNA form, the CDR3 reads TGCGCCAGCAGCGACCACTACGAGCAGTACTTC. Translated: CASSDHYEQYF.

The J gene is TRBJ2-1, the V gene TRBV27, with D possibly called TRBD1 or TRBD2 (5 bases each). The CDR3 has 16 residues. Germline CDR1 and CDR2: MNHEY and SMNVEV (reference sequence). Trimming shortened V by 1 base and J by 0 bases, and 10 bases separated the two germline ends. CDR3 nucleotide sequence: TGTGCCAGCAGTTTATGGGGGTTTGACTCCTACAATGAGCAGTTCTTC. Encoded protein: CASSLWGFDSYNEQFF.

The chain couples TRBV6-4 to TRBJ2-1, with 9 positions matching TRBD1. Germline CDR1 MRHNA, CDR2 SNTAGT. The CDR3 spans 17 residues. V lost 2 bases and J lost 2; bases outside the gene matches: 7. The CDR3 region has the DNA TGTGCCAGCAGTGACGCCGGGGGACAGGGCACCTACAATGAGCAGTTCTTC. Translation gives CASSDAGGQGTYNEQFF.

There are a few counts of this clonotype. This CDR3 reads CSVEDGGNPFLETQYF. The DNA for the CDR3 is TGCAGCGTTGAAGATGGCGGGAACCCCTTTTTAGAGACCCAGTACTTC. The chain uses TRBV29-1 and TRBJ2-5; weak D call: TRBD2 (6 bases). The CDR3 runs 16 residues. CDR1 is SQVTM, CDR2 ANQGSEA, per germline. V gave up 0 bases and J gave up 4 bases, with 18 bases separating them.

CDR3 residues: CAGWAWTSGRERETQYF. CDR3 in DNA: TGTGCCGGGTGGGCTTGGACTAGCGGGAGGGAGAGGGAGACCCAGTACTTC. The V and J genes are TRBV6-1 and TRBJ2-5, with 15 nucleotides matching TRBD2. Germline loops: CDR1 MNHNS, CDR2 SASEGT. The V segment lost 11 bases and the J segment 5 bases; nucleotides outside the gene matches: 15. This CDR3 has 17 amino acids.

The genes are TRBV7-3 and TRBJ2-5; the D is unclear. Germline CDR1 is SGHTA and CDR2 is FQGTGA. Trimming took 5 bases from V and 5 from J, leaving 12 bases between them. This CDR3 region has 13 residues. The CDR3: CASSPWPLETQYF. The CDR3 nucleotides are TGTGCCAGCAGCCCCTGGCCGCTCGAGACCCAGTACTTC.